These 15 T cell receptor beta chains came from one sample sequenced in a study of CD8+ T cells in alopecia areata (dated by TCRdb to 2016 to 2019). The time point label of this sample denotes: less than 30 weeks on oral tofacitinib. The treatment or condition label corresponds to: oral pan-JAK inhibitor, 5-10 mg twice daily. The library was prepared using the immunoSEQ multiplex PCR assay. To provide template for TCR sequencing, every sample had RNA extracted and reverse transcribed into cDNA. Held by TCRdb, this immuneACCESS table contains in-frame sequences only and omits some clones. Under half of the omission traces to an unresolved V gene where checked; the cause of the rest is unknown. Present in this sample are tens of thousands of clones, approximately 66% of which were seen just once. The top ten clones comprise less than 25% of the sample. This sample comprised CD8+ T cells sorted from blood, obtained at week 24, from a patient treated with tofacitinib. These receptors were collected from a human donor with alopecia areata.

CDR3 nucleotide sequence: TGTGCCAGCAGCTCCATAGGCTATGGCTACACCTTC. Its translation: CASSSIGYGYTF. The chain couples TRBV7-2 to TRBJ1-2; D uncertain. The CDR3 sequence is 12 residues long. The V end was cut by 4 bases, the J end by 4 bases, with 7 bases between. Looked up from germline, CDR1 is SGHTA and CDR2 is FQGNSA.

This chain joins TRBV15 and TRBJ2-3; TRBD2 aligns across 8 bases. The CDR3 is 18 residues long. J gave up 1 base and V 3 bases, and 12 bases lay outside the gene matches. CDR1 and CDR2 from the germline V gene are LNHNV and YYDKDF (reference sequence). The chain's CDR3 is CATSSTLSSGERTDTQYF. Written as DNA, the CDR3 is TGTGCCACCAGCAGTACGTTGAGTAGCGGGGAACGCACAGATACGCAGTATTTT.

The chain couples TRBV2 to TRBJ2-3; no firm D call. The V end was cut by 6 bases, the J end by 2 bases, with 18 bases between. The CDR3 sequence is 16 residues long. Germline V gene sequence: CDR1 SNHLY, CDR2 FYNNEI. The CDR3 loop reads CASSQDPTSPTDTQYF. The DNA of the CDR3 is TGTGCCAGCAGCCAAGACCCGACAAGCCCCACAGATACGCAGTATTTT.

The genes are TRBV4-3 and TRBJ1-5; D is undetermined. The CDR3 consists of 15 residues. V was pared by 2 bases and J by 1 base, with 9 bases between. The V gene's germline CDR1 is LGHNA and CDR2 YSLEER. As DNA, the CDR3 is TGCGCCAGCAGCCAATCCTCCGGGAGCAATCAGCCCCAGCATTTT. This encodes CASSQSSGSNQPQHF.

This clone occurred once. This chain connects TRBV7-2 to TRBJ2-7, with 7 bases that match TRBD1. The CDR3 runs 14 residues. V lost 3 bases and J lost 7; bases outside the gene matches: 9. The germline CDR1 and CDR2 sequences are SGHTA and FQGNSA. CDR3 amino acids: CASSLGTAQQEQYF. As DNA, the CDR3 is TGTGCCAGCAGCTTGGGGACAGCCCAACAGGAGCAGTACTTC. Full variable domain (outside the CDR3, taken from reference TRBV7-2 and TRBJ2-7): GAGVSQSPSNKVTEKGKDVELRCDPISGHTALYWYRQSLGQGLEFLIYFQGNSAPDKSGLPSDRFSAERTGGSVSTLTIQRTQQEDSAVYLCASSLGTAQQEQYFGPGTRLTVT.

This clone has only one observation. V and J are TRBV19 and TRBJ2-2, with TRBD1 identical over 9 bases. The germline CDR1 and CDR2 sequences are LNHDA and SQIVND (reference sequence). J was trimmed by 5 bases and V by 7 bases; bases with no gene match: 11. This CDR3 contains 16 residues. CDR3 sequence reads: CASNQGQGLWTGELFF. The CDR3 DNA reads as TGTGCCAGTAACCAAGGACAGGGGCTGTGGACCGGGGAGCTGTTTTTT.

The genes are TRBV7-9 and TRBJ2-5; 15 bases map to TRBD2. This CDR3 has 16 amino acids. Germline lookup yields CDR1 SEHNR and CDR2 FQNEAQ (reference sequence). V lost 5 bases and J lost 3; bases outside the gene matches: 4. The CDR3 DNA reads TGTGCCAGCAGCCCCGGACTAGCGGGGGGGAAAGAGACCCAGTACTTC. Its protein product is CASSPGLAGGKETQYF.

The genes are TRBV5-1 and TRBJ2-1; possible D gene TRBD1, 6 bases. Germline CDR1 SGHRS, CDR2 YFSETQ. This CDR3 contains 13 residues. Trimming left V 1 base short and J 6 bases short, with 8 bases between. CDR3 coding DNA: TGCGCCAGCAGCTTGAGGACAGTCAATGAGCAGTTCTTC. Its translation: CASSLRTVNEQFF.

The V and J genes are TRBV4-3 and TRBJ2-3; the match to TRBD2 covers 7 bases. The V and J ends lost 2 bases and 0 bases, in that order; junction bases with no gene match: 5. The CDR3 contains 16 residues. CDR1 LGHNA and CDR2 YSLEER come from the germline V gene. The CDR3 DNA reads as TGCGCCAGCAGCCAACAGCGGGGACCGAGCACAGATACGCAGTATTTT. Its protein is CASSQQRGPSTDTQYF.

This clone was found a few times. The CDR3, as DNA: TGCAGCGTTGAATGGGGAGGGGACTACGAGCAGTACTTC. Protein: CSVEWGGDYEQYF. The V call is TRBV29-1, the J call TRBJ2-7; TRBD2 aligns across 7 bases. V lost 2 bases, J lost 3 bases, and 4 bases stayed unmatched. CDR3 length equals 13 residues. Germline assignment: CDR1 SQVTM and CDR2 ANQGSEA.

The rearrangement links TRBV6-5 to TRBJ2-7, with D maybe TRBD2 (5 bases). V lost 6 bases and J 1 base, leaving 10 bases between the germline ends. Looked up from germline, CDR1 is MNHEY and CDR2 is SVGAGI. The CDR3 has 13 amino acids. The CDR3, as DNA: TGTGCCAGCAGCCCGCGGGCTTCCTACGAGCAGTACTTC. Translating gives CASSPRASYEQYF.

DNA for the CDR3: TGTGCCAGCAGCTTATGGATCTCCGGGACGGGGAACACCGGGGAGCTGTTTTTT. It codes for CASSLWISGTGNTGELFF. The chain combines TRBV11-2 with TRBJ2-2; D possibly matches TRBD1 or TRBD2 (5 bases each). The CDR3 consists of 18 residues. Germline V gene data show CDR1 as SGHAT and CDR2 as FQNNGV. V dropped 2 bases and J dropped 1 base, with 17 bases sitting between them.

This clone was seen more than once but under ten times. The rearrangement joins TRBV7-9 to TRBJ2-7; D gene uncertain. V dropped 5 bases and J dropped 7 bases, with 12 bases sitting between them. From germline, CDR1 is SEHNR and CDR2 FQNEAQ (reference sequence). CDR3 length: 12 residues. The CDR3, as DNA: TGTGCCAGCAGCATCCTATTGCGGGAGCAGTACTTC. This sequence encodes CASSILLREQYF.

The V and J genes are TRBV7-6 and TRBJ2-1; the match to TRBD2 covers 10 bases. V gave up 5 bases and J gave up 10 bases; unmatched junction bases: 14. Germline-derived CDR1 and CDR2 are SGHVS and FNYEAQ. The CDR3 totals 16 residues. CDR3 sequence (DNA): TGTGCCAGCAGCCCCAGACAAAGCGGGGGGGCCGGGGAGCAGTTCTTC. Translated: CASSPRQSGGAGEQFF.

This chain uses TRBV5-1 with TRBJ2-7; D possibly corresponds to TRBD1 (5 bases). The CDR3 has 12 residues. Trimming took 4 bases from V and 4 from J, leaving 9 bases between them. Germline V gene lookup returns CDR1 SGHRS and CDR2 YFSETQ. The CDR3 spells CASSTDSYEQYF. CDR3 sequence (DNA): TGCGCCAGCAGCACCGACAGTTACGAGCAGTACTTC.